These T cell receptor beta chains were read from a single sample in a study of T cells in Graves' hyperthyroidism and ophthalmopathy. One entry per CDR3 protein results from TCRdb running MiXCR on the multiplex PCR reads. This table holds about 320,000 distinct CDR3 sequences, approximately 16% found once. The sequenced sample consisted of blood. The receptors were sampled from a man younger than 40 with Graves' hyperthyroidism. Both conserved end residues are part of each CDR3. The D gene is left open where the match is weak. Some rows mark clone size as missing; the rest say once, few, many or name a class of expanded clone.

clone size	V gene	J gene	D gene	CDR3 protein	CDR3 DNA
NA	TRBV3-1	TRBJ2-4	NA	CASSQSSIQYF	TGTGCCAGCAGCCAGAGTTCTATTCAGTACTTC
many	TRBV18	TRBJ2-3	NA	CASSPPSTDTQYF	TGTGCCAGCAGCCCTCCTAGCACAGATACGCAGTATTTT
few	TRBV2	TRBJ1-1	TRBD1	CASSATGGITEAFF	TGTGCCAGCAGTGCGACAGGGGGCATCACTGAAGCTTTCTTT
many	TRBV11-2	TRBJ2-2	TRBD1	CASSVDRETGELFF	TGTGCCAGCAGCGTCGACAGGGAGACCGGGGAGCTGTTTTTT
many	TRBV5-5	TRBJ1-1	NA	CASSLKLRNTEAFF	TGTGCCAGCAGCTTGAAACTGAGGAACACTGAAGCTTTCTTT
NA	TRBV12-3/TRBV12-4	TRBJ2-5	NA	CASSETETQYF	TGTGCCAGCAGCGAGACAGAGACCCAGTACTTC
NA	TRBV19	TRBJ1-5	NA	CASSIIPGANQPQHF	TGTGCCAGTAGTATAATACCGGGGGCCAATCAGCCCCAGCATTTT
few	TRBV7-9	TRBJ2-2	TRBD2	CASIPLTSGTGELFF	TGTGCCAGCATCCCTCTTACTAGCGGAACCGGGGAGCTGTTTTTT
few	TRBV4-1	TRBJ2-7	TRBD1	CASSQEPGQGGREQYF	TGCGCCAGCAGCCAAGAGCCGGGACAGGGGGGTCGCGAGCAGTACTTC
many	TRBV27	TRBJ1-2	NA	CASSLGSAAYGYTF	TGTGCCAGCAGTTTAGGGAGCGCAGCCTATGGCTACACCTTC
NA	TRBV10-3	TRBJ1-2	TRBD1	CAISESRGHGYTF	TGTGCCATCAGTGAATCCAGGGGGCATGGCTACACCTTC
many	TRBV5-5	TRBJ1-2	TRBD1	CASSAQQGAAGYTF	TGTGCCAGCAGCGCCCAACAGGGGGCGGCCGGCTACACCTTC
few	TRBV6-6	TRBJ2-1	NA	CASSYQGDNEQFF	TGTGCCAGCAGTTACCAGGGAGACAATGAGCAGTTCTTC
many	TRBV5-1	TRBJ2-7	TRBD1	CASSAGQGNWDREQYF	TGCGCCAGCAGCGCAGGACAGGGAAATTGGGATCGCGAGCAGTACTTC
few	TRBV25-1	TRBJ2-5	NA	CASSDLHGTQYF	TGTGCCAGCAGTGATCTTCACGGGACCCAGTACTTC
many	TRBV2	TRBJ2-5	TRBD1	CASSAWTGGETQYF	TGTGCCAGCAGTGCCTGGACAGGCGGGGAGACCCAGTACTTC